This TCR beta chain was identified during a study of technical replicates of blood from a handful of donors. CDR3 size: 13 residues. Germline CDR1 reads SQVTM; CDR2 reads ANQGSEA. V lost 7 bases and J lost 4; bases outside the gene matches: 9. TCRdb keeps only in-frame clones here, not all; method: immunoSEQ multiplex PCR. The data contain over 55,000 clones, approximately 96% of them seen just once; the ten biggest clones take up approximately 0.21%. The sample consisted of T cells isolated from PBMCs. V usage is TRBV29-1 and J usage is TRBJ1-2; 7 bases agree with TRBD1. The sequence came from a human donor in good health. The CDR3 loop reads CSAYGGGTYGYTF. The CDR3 DNA reads as TGCAGCGCCTATGGAGGGGGCACCTATGGCTACACCTTC. The full variable domain, in which reference TRBV29-1 and TRBJ1-2 provide the parts outside the CDR3, is SAVISQKPSRDICQRGTSLTIQCQVDSQVTMMFWYRQQPGQSLTLIATANQGSEATYESGFVIDKFPISRPNLTFSTLTVSNMSPEDSSIYLCSAYGGGTYGYTFGSGTRLTVV.